This T cell receptor (beta chain) comes out of a study of OX40 agonist ivuxolimab in advanced cancers. Overall study context: Antecedent anti-PD-1, anti-PD-L1 or anti-CTLA-4 therapy was permissible, with roughly 40% having received some.

CDR3 length equals 13 residues. CDR1 LNHDA and CDR2 SQIVND come from the germline V gene (reference sequence). V was pared by 3 bases and J by 0 bases, with 5 bases between. Profiled with immunoSEQ multiplex PCR; TCRdb holds only in-frame clones, not every one. The repertoire holds about 26,000 clones, with more than 75% as singletons. The clonotype was recovered from an adult with an advanced solid tumor such as melanoma, head and neck, liver or kidney cancer. V and J are TRBV19 and TRBJ1-1, with D hard to call. Sequences were derived from CD4+ or CD8+ T cells sorted from blood, sampled in a trial of the OX40 agonist ivuxolimab. CDR3 nucleotides: TGTGCCAGTAGTATGGGCCTGAACACTGAAGCTTTCTTT. Protein sequence: CASSMGLNTEAFF. The variable domain in full, completed from reference TRBV19 and TRBJ1-1, reads DGGITQSPKYLFRKEGQNVTLSCEQNLNHDAMYWYRQDPGQGLRLIYYSQIVNDFQKGDIAEGYSVSREKKESFPLTVTSAQKNPTAFYLCASSMGLNTEAFFGQGTRLTVV.